This T cell receptor beta chain came from a study of CD8 T cells in Susac syndrome. The CDR3 runs to 13 residues. The V end was cut by 8 bases, the J end by 9 bases, with 17 bases between. CDR1 and CDR2 (germline): SGHDN, FVKESK. Random-hexamer reverse transcription was applied to about 0.45 to 1 ug RNA. A single record per CDR3 protein comes from TCRdb applying MiXCR to the immunoSEQ multiplex PCR reads. This sample has some 160,000 distinct CDR3 sequences, with approximately 94% found just once. This TCR came from a human donor with Susac syndrome. The V call is TRBV14, the J call TRBJ2-1, with D possibly being TRBD1 or TRBD2 (5 bases each). Source material: CD4+ T cells from PBMCs. CDR3: CASGRARGFEQFF. The CDR3 DNA follows: TGTGCCAGCGGCAGGGCCCGGGGATTTGAGCAGTTCTTC.